This passage covers 10 T cell receptor beta chains from one sample sequenced in a study of T-cell reconstitution after alpha-beta-depleted transplantation in children. Researchers prepared the TCRbeta library using unique molecular identifiers, the study reports. A single record per CDR3 protein comes from TCRdb applying MiXCR to the PCR reads. The sample contains approximately 520,000 distinct CDR3 sequences, approximately 10% of which appear only once. The sample consisted of PBMCs, mostly from graft donor cells, taken 180 days after TCRalphabeta/CD19-depleted stem cell transplant. Receptors originate from a female patient aged 2-9 years who had a stem cell transplant for aplastic anemia, so the T cells may come from the graft donor.

This clonotype was counted a few times. The rearrangement links TRBV9 to TRBJ1-5, with 7 nucleotides matching TRBD1. From germline, CDR1 is SGDLS and CDR2 YYNGEE. V lost 4 bases and J lost 7; bases outside the gene matches: 8. The CDR3 runs 14 residues. The CDR3 spells CASSPGGTGQPQHF. In DNA form, the CDR3 reads TGTGCCAGCAGCCCAGGGGGGACGGGACAGCCCCAGCATTTT.

In this sample, this clonotype turned up a few times. The genes are TRBV5-1 and TRBJ2-1, with D possibly TRBD2 on 5 matching bases. The CDR3 totals 16 residues. Germline assignment: CDR1 SGHRS and CDR2 YFSETQ. The V end was cut by 0 bases, the J end by 6 bases, with 16 bases between. The CDR3, as DNA: TGCGCCAGCAGCTTGGCCGGACTCCCCTCGCCCAATGAGCAGTTCTTC. Translated, it gives CASSLAGLPSPNEQFF.

This clonotype was seen many times. The chain carries TRBV28 and TRBJ2-7, with D tentatively TRBD1 or TRBD2 (5 bases each). The CDR3 contains 13 residues. From germline, CDR1 is MDHEN and CDR2 SYDVKM. Between the trimmed V and J ends, which lost 6 bases and 3 bases, there was a span of 12 bases. The CDR3 sequence: CASSSGPLYEQYF. CDR3 coding DNA: TGTGCCAGCAGCTCGGGACCACTCTACGAGCAGTACTTC. Looking up the rest from reference TRBV28 and TRBJ2-7 gives the full variable domain: DVKVTQSSRYLVKRTGEKVFLECVQDMDHENMFWYRQDPGLGLRLIYFSYDVKMKEKGDIPEGYSVSREKKERFSLILESASTNQTSMYLCASSSGPLYEQYFGPGTRLTVT.

The J gene is TRBJ2-1, the V gene TRBV28, with TRBD2 matching over 9 bases. V dropped 2 bases and J dropped 9; count of bases not matched to a gene: 8. This CDR3 has 15 amino acids. Germline values: CDR1 MDHEN, CDR2 SYDVKM. The CDR3 loop reads CASSLAGGPKGEQFF. The DNA for the CDR3 is TGTGCCAGCAGTTTAGCGGGAGGGCCTAAGGGTGAGCAGTTCTTC.

The CDR3 coding sequence is TGCGCCAGCAGCTTACTACTAGCGGGAGGGCCGACAGATACGCAGTATTTT. Translated, it gives CASSLLLAGGPTDTQYF. This chain joins TRBV5-1 and TRBJ2-3, with 13 positions matching TRBD2. Germline-derived CDR1 and CDR2 are SGHRS and YFSETQ. This CDR3 is 17 amino acids long. The trim removed 2 bases at V and 3 bases at J, leaving 6 bases unmatched.

This clonotype was seen ten or more times. The chain is built from TRBV20-1 and TRBJ2-7; TRBD2 matches 11 bases. The trim removed 4 bases at V and 3 bases at J, leaving 11 bases unmatched. Germline V lookup: CDR1 DFQATT, CDR2 SNEGSKA (reference sequence). CDR3 length: 16 residues. The CDR3, as DNA: TGCAGTGCTAATCCAAAACTAGCGGGGGCCTTCTACGAGCAGTACGTC. Its protein is CSANPKLAGAFYEQYV.

This clonotype was observed at least ten times. The chain carries TRBV21-1 and TRBJ2-7; the table's D call, TRBD1, was not checked against the DNA. TRBV21-1 is deemed a pseudogene. The CDR3 sequence is 15 residues long. CDR3: CASSPPPWGAYEQYV. The CDR3 DNA is TGTGCCAGCAGCCCCCCTCCGTGGGGGGCCTACGAGCAGTACGTC.

This clonotype was counted between two and nine times. This chain links TRBV29-1 with TRBJ2-7; 9 nucleotides align to TRBD2. Germline values: CDR1 SQVTM, CDR2 ANQGSEA. Trimming removed 6 bases from V and 5 bases from J; junction bases left unmatched: 14. CDR3 length: 15 amino acids. The CDR3 nucleotides are TGCAGCGTCAGACTAGCGGCTTCTACCCCGCACGAGCAGTACTTC. Translated: CSVRLAASTPHEQYF.

The table lists this clonotype with a few counts. The chain carries TRBV7-9 and TRBJ2-4; 9 bases are a match to TRBD1. V dropped 5 bases and J dropped 6; count of bases not matched to a gene: 11. This CDR3 region has 16 residues. Germline CDR1 is SEHNR and CDR2 is FQNEAQ (reference sequence). CDR3 loop: CASSPTLGQGRNIQYF. The CDR3 DNA sequence: TGTGCCAGCAGCCCCACTCTAGGACAGGGGAGAAACATTCAGTACTTC.

This clonotype appeared a few times. The CDR3 sequence is CSANPDRGVGGYTF. The CDR3 region has the DNA TGCAGTGCCAACCCGGACAGGGGAGTAGGCGGCTACACCTTC. The V gene is TRBV20-1, the J gene TRBJ1-2; the match to TRBD1 covers 9 bases. The germline V gene encodes CDR1 DFQATT and CDR2 SNEGSKA (reference sequence). Trimming removed 6 bases from V and 8 bases from J; junction bases left unmatched: 13. The CDR3 has 14 amino acids.